Each of the 30 T cell receptor beta chains below was sequenced from the same sample in a study of CD8 T cells in ankylosing spondylitis (dated by TCRdb to about 2017). Study-level results and caveats: A TCR beta motif of fewer than 10 highly homologous amino acid variants appeared characteristic of blood from ankylosing spondylitis patients.

Receptors were amplified or captured by 5' RACE. TCRdb lists the instrument as Illumina HiSeq 2500. The public reads were reprocessed in TCRdb via fastp at Q25 and MiXCR, keeping in-frame beta chains. Identical CDR3 protein sequences are pooled into one entry, listed with their most common genes and DNA. This sample holds fewer than 250,000 distinct CDR3 sequences; approximately 20% were observed only once. Clones ranked in the top ten supply 40% to 50% of the sample. No antigen has been assigned to these receptors. Sequencing was performed on blood, either unsorted or a sorted T cell fraction (not recorded which). These receptors came from a male donor with ankylosing spondylitis.

The chain joins TRBV7-2 to TRBJ2-2; no reliable D call. Germline CDR1 is SGHTA and CDR2 is FQGNSA. The CDR3 extends over 11 amino acids. V was clipped by 5 bases and J by 7 bases, with 5 bases between them. The CDR3 sequence: CASSGNGELFF. CDR3 coding DNA: TGTGCCAGCAGCGGTAACGGGGAGCTGTTTTTT. Looking up the rest from reference TRBV7-2 and TRBJ2-2 gives the full variable domain: GAGVSQSPSNKVTEKGKDVELRCDPISGHTALYWYRQSLGQGLEFLIYFQGNSAPDKSGLPSDRFSAERTGGSVSTLTIQRTQQEDSAVYLCASSGNGELFFGEGSRLTVL.

This clonotype showed up just a few times. The genes are TRBV12-3 or TRBV12-4 and TRBJ1-2; 7 positions match TRBD1. V dropped 5 bases and J dropped 1; count of bases not matched to a gene: 4. The CDR3 sequence is 14 residues long. The CDR3 sequence is CASSPGGSNYGYTF. CDR3 coding DNA: TGTGCCAGCAGTCCAGGGGGGAGTAACTATGGCTACACCTTC.

The table lists this clonotype with a few counts. This chain connects TRBV4-1 to TRBJ1-3; tentatively, D is TRBD1 (5 bases). The CDR3 covers 18 residues. V lost 4 bases, J lost 0 bases, and 19 bases lay in between. The V gene's germline CDR1 is MGHRA and CDR2 YSYEKL. Here the CDR3 DNA reads TGCGCCAGCAGCCCTTGGGCGGAAAGGACAAGCTCTGGAAACACCATATATTTT. Translated: CASSPWAERTSSGNTIYF.

The V and J genes are TRBV7-9 and TRBJ2-7; perhaps TRBD2 as D (5 bases). The V end lost 3 bases, the J end lost 6 bases, and 12 bases lay between the germline ends. The CDR3 contains 13 residues. Per the germline V gene, CDR1 is SEHNR and CDR2 is FQNEAQ (reference sequence). CDR3 DNA: TGTGCCAGCAGCTTTAGTCTAGCCGGCGAGCAGTACTTC. This encodes CASSFSLAGEQYF.

The chain recombines TRBV9 with TRBJ2-3; TRBD2 agrees at 10 bases. Germline loops: CDR1 SGDLS, CDR2 YYNGEE. V was clipped by 0 bases and J by 0 bases; unmatched bases: 4. The length of the CDR3 is 17 residues. CDR3 residues: CASSVGTSGLSTDTQYF. CDR3 nucleotide sequence: TGTGCCAGCAGCGTAGGGACTAGCGGATTGAGCACAGATACGCAGTATTTT.

With respect to this clonotype: At one of its ends the junction is not consistent with the germline gene, which may arise from a read error. This chain connects TRBV15 to TRBJ1-1, with 10 positions matching TRBD1. There are 15 residues in the CDR3. Germline V gene sequence: CDR1 LNHNV, CDR2 YYDKDF (reference sequence). In DNA, the CDR3 is TGTCCCACCAGCACAAAGCAGACAGGGGGCTCTGAAGCTTTCTTT. Its protein is CPTSTKQTGGSEAFF. Variable domain in full (rest from reference TRBV15 and TRBJ1-1): DAMVIQNPRYQVTQFGKPVTLSCSQTLNHNVMYWYQQKSSQAPKLLFHYYDKDFNNEADTPDNFQSRRPNTSFCFLDIRSPGLGDTAMYLCPTSTKQTGGSEAFFGQGTRLTVV.

This clonotype was seen only a few times. This chain uses TRBV4-1 with TRBJ2-7; tentative D call: TRBD2 (5 bases). The germline V gene has CDR1 MGHRA and CDR2 YSYEKL. The CDR3 spans 16 residues. The V gene lost 0 bases and the J gene lost 4 bases, with 16 bases spanning the gap. CDR3 loop: CASSQERLGSLYEQYF. For the CDR3, the DNA is TGCGCCAGCAGCCAAGAACGACTGGGGAGCCTTTACGAGCAGTACTTC.

The rearrangement uses TRBV12-3 or TRBV12-4 and TRBJ1-2; D gene ambiguous. There are 14 residues in the CDR3. The V end was cut by 5 bases, the J end by 4 bases, with 14 bases between. The DNA for the CDR3 is TGTGCCAGCAGTCAGGATCCAGGAGGCTATGGCTACACCTTC. Its translation is CASSQDPGGYGYTF.

The count of this clonotype is one. The gene calls are TRBV5-1 and TRBJ1-1, with D tentatively TRBD1 (6 bases). CDR1 and CDR2 from the germline V gene are SGHRS and YFSETQ. The V end was cut by 4 bases, the J end by 0 bases, with 19 bases between. This CDR3 comprises 17 residues. CDR3 nucleotide sequence: TGCGCCAGCAGCAAGGGATTGGACAGCATCATGAACACTGAAGCTTTCTTT. It specifies CASSKGLDSIMNTEAFF.

This chain links TRBV7-6 with TRBJ1-2; maybe TRBD1 (5 bases). Trimming stripped 5 bases from V and 8 bases from J, with 9 bases between. This CDR3 is 11 amino acids long. The germline V gene has CDR1 SGHVS and CDR2 FNYEAQ. As DNA, the CDR3 is TGTGCCAGCAGCGGGGGGTGGGGCTACACCTTC. It translates to CASSGGWGYTF. The whole variable domain, filled in from reference TRBV7-6 and TRBJ1-2, reads GAGVSQSPRYKVTKRGQDVALRCDPISGHVSLYWYRQALGQGPEFLTYFNYEAQQDKSGLPNDRFSAERPEGSISTLTIQRTEQRDSAMYRCASSGGWGYTFGSGTRLTVV.

CDR3 in DNA: TGTGCCAGCGTGAACAGGGTCAATCAGCCCCAGCATTTT. This encodes CASVNRVNQPQHF. V gene TRBV6-6 combines with J gene TRBJ1-5, with a weak D call TRBD1 (6 bases). CDR1 is MNHNY and CDR2 is SVGAGI in the germline V gene (reference sequence). Trimming took 8 bases from V and 3 from J, leaving 11 bases between them. This CDR3 has 13 residues.

The sample holds a few counts of this clonotype. V is TRBV6-1 and J is TRBJ2-1, with D unclear. The CDR3 totals 12 residues. Trimming took off 3 bases at V and 9 bases at J, with 9 bases between the two ends. Germline V gene lookup returns CDR1 MNHNS and CDR2 SASEGT. The CDR3 DNA reads TGTGCCAGCAGTGAGCTCCCCGGTGAGCAGTTCTTC. This encodes CASSELPGEQFF.

This clonotype was counted at least ten times. The V and J genes are TRBV5-1 and TRBJ1-1; 7 bases map to TRBD1. The CDR3 is made up of 17 amino acids. V was clipped by 4 bases and J by 8 bases; unmatched bases: 20. The germline V gene encodes CDR1 SGHRS and CDR2 YFSETQ. The CDR3, as DNA: TGCGCCAGCAGCCCAGGAGACAGGGCCGGAACAAACCTCGAAGCTTTCTTT. Translating gives CASSPGDRAGTNLEAFF.

V and J are TRBV4-3 and TRBJ2-2, with 7 bases that match TRBD2. This CDR3 comprises 15 residues. Per the germline V gene, CDR1 is LGHNA and CDR2 is YSLEER. V lost 1 base and J lost 3; bases outside the gene matches: 2. CDR3 bases: TGCGCCAGCAGCCAAGGACTAGCCTACACCGGGGAGCTGTTTTTT. Translating it yields CASSQGLAYTGELFF.

This clonotype was observed at least ten times. This chain uses TRBV4-3 with TRBJ1-4, with 10 bases fitting TRBD1. Germline V gives CDR1 LGHNA, CDR2 YSLEER. This CDR3 has 16 residues. V lost 2 bases to trimming and J lost 8 bases; unmatched junction nucleotides: 8. CDR3 sequence reads: CASSQKTGGIREKLFF. The CDR3, as DNA: TGCGCCAGCAGCCAAAAGACAGGGGGCATTCGGGAAAAACTGTTTTTT.

The chain is built from TRBV27 and TRBJ1-1, with D perhaps matching TRBD1 (5 bases). Germline values: CDR1 MNHEY, CDR2 SMNVEV (reference sequence). The CDR3 is made up of 13 amino acids. Deletions cut 8 bases from V and 0 bases from J, with 10 bases between. The CDR3 sequence is CASALTVNTEAFF. In DNA, the CDR3 is TGTGCCAGCGCGCTGACAGTGAACACTGAAGCTTTCTTT.

The rearrangement uses TRBV19 and TRBJ1-1; 7 bases line up with TRBD1. Germline V gives CDR1 LNHDA, CDR2 SQIVND (reference sequence). This CDR3 region has 16 residues. Unmatched junction bases numbered 15, after V lost 8 bases and J lost 3 bases. CDR3 amino acids: CASHRDRSLPDTEAFF. The DNA of the CDR3 is TGTGCCAGTCACCGGGACAGAAGCTTACCGGACACTGAAGCTTTCTTT. Supplemented by reference TRBV19 and TRBJ1-1, the full variable domain reads DGGITQSPKYLFRKEGQNVTLSCEQNLNHDAMYWYRQDPGQGLRLIYYSQIVNDFQKGDIAEGYSVSREKKESFPLTVTSAQKNPTAFYLCASHRDRSLPDTEAFFGQGTRLTVV.

This chain uses TRBV15 with TRBJ2-1, with 14 bases aligning to TRBD2. Trimming at V came to 4 bases and at J to 9 bases, leaving 8 bases not matched to a gene. Germline V gene lookup returns CDR1 LNHNV and CDR2 YYDKDF (reference sequence). This CDR3 contains 16 residues. CDR3 sequence reads: CATSIPGLAGAGEQFF. The CDR3 bases are TGTGCCACCAGCATCCCGGGACTAGCGGGAGCGGGTGAGCAGTTCTTC.

The sample holds a few counts of this clonotype. The genes are TRBV19 and TRBJ1-5; D unresolved. V lost 10 bases to trimming and J lost 12 bases, with 16 bases between them. Germline CDR1 and CDR2: LNHDA and SQIVND (reference sequence). CDR3 length: 11 residues. Here the CDR3 reads CATSLGPFQHF. CDR3 nucleotide sequence: TGTGCCACGAGCTTGGGTCCGTTCCAGCATTTT.

Only a few counts were recorded for this clonotype. The chain has TRBV27 and TRBJ2-7; 7 bases match TRBD1. Per the germline V gene, CDR1 is MNHEY and CDR2 is SMNVEV (reference sequence). V shed 8 bases, J shed 2 bases, and the junction held 6 bases outside the gene matches. The CDR3 has 13 amino acids. The CDR3 nucleotides are TGTGCCAGCGCACTGGGACAGACCTACGAGCAGTACTTC. Translated: CASALGQTYEQYF.

A few counts support this clonotype. In DNA form, the CDR3 reads TGTGCCAGCAGTCCAGGGTTGGAGCAGTACTTC. It yields the protein CASSPGLEQYF. The chain employs TRBV6-6 and TRBJ2-7; maybe TRBD1 (5 bases). V was pared by 5 bases and J by 7 bases, with 9 bases between. This CDR3 comprises 11 residues. Germline V lookup: CDR1 MNHNY, CDR2 SVGAGI (reference sequence).

Here the CDR3 DNA reads TGCAGTGCGCCCCTGGCGGGACAGAGTAACTCCTACGAGCAGTACTTC. Translation gives CSAPLAGQSNSYEQYF. V is TRBV20-1 and J is TRBJ2-7, with a weak D call TRBD1 (7 bases). With 6 bases removed from V and 0 bases from J, the gap between germline ends came to 21 bases. The CDR3 is 16 residues long. The germline V gene has CDR1 DFQATT and CDR2 SNEGSKA (reference sequence).

The rearrangement uses TRBV27 and TRBJ2-2, with D perhaps matching TRBD2 (6 bases). The CDR3 contains 15 residues. V was pared by 5 bases and J by 6 bases, with 16 bases between. The germline V gene has CDR1 MNHEY and CDR2 SMNVEV (reference sequence). The CDR3 sequence: CASSDRVGGPGELFF. DNA for the CDR3: TGTGCCAGCAGTGATAGGGTGGGAGGACCCGGGGAGCTGTTTTTT.

V gene TRBV27 combines with J gene TRBJ2-5; either TRBD1 or TRBD2 may fit D (5 bases each). The CDR3 has 14 amino acids. Germline V gene data show CDR1 as MNHEY and CDR2 as SMNVEV (reference sequence). Deletions cut 3 bases from V and 8 bases from J, with 16 bases between. This chain's CDR3 is CASSLGTLGGTQYF. The DNA of the CDR3 is TGTGCCAGCAGTTTGGGGACCCTCGGTGGAACCCAGTACTTC.

This clonotype was observed a few times. V is TRBV5-1 and J is TRBJ2-2, with D perhaps TRBD1 (6 bases). In germline, CDR1 is SGHRS, CDR2 YFSETQ. This CDR3 region has 14 residues. V was cut by 4 bases and J by 1 base, with 8 bases left in between. In nucleotides, the CDR3 is TGCGCCAGCAGCCGGACAGAGAACACCGGGGAGCTGTTTTTT. Its protein product is CASSRTENTGELFF.

The rearrangement uses TRBV4-2 and TRBJ2-2; TRBD1 or TRBD2 may be the D gene (5 bases each). The germline CDR1 and CDR2 sequences are LGHNA and YNFKEQ. CDR3 size: 16 residues. Between the trimmed V and J ends, which lost 2 bases and 4 bases, there was a span of 14 bases. The CDR3 spells CASSQTDGTVTGELFF. DNA for the CDR3: TGTGCCAGCAGCCAAACTGACGGGACGGTCACCGGGGAGCTGTTTTTT.

The chain links TRBV21-1 to TRBJ2-2; the table assigns TRBD1, which was not confirmed against the DNA. TRBV21-1 is a pseudogene segment. The CDR3 contains 15 residues. The CDR3 DNA reads as TGTGCCAGCAGCAAAAGACTTTCGGGGGGTTGGGAGCTGTTTTTT. Protein product: CASSKRLSGGWELFF.

This chain uses TRBV5-1 with TRBJ2-7; 11 positions agree with TRBD2. CDR3 length equals 17 residues. Germline V gene data show CDR1 as SGHRS and CDR2 as YFSETQ. Unmatched junction bases numbered 9, after V lost 0 bases and J lost 4 bases. DNA of the CDR3: TGCGCCAGCAGCTTGGAACCCGGGACTAGCGGTACGTACGAGCAGTACTTC. Protein sequence: CASSLEPGTSGTYEQYF.

This clonotype was seen many times. The V call is TRBV29-1, the J call TRBJ2-7, with 11 bases that match TRBD1. The CDR3 contains 14 residues. Germline CDR1 is SQVTM and CDR2 is ANQGSEA. J gave up 4 bases and V 0 bases, and 2 bases lay outside the gene matches. The CDR3 here is CSVEDWDRGYEQYF. In DNA form, the CDR3 reads TGCAGCGTTGAAGACTGGGACAGGGGGTACGAGCAGTACTTC.

This clonotype appeared a few times. The chain employs TRBV25-1 and TRBJ1-2; no definite D call. There are 11 residues in the CDR3. V was shortened by 6 bases and J by 4 bases, with 6 bases between the two germline ends. Per germline, CDR1 MGHDK and CDR2 SYGVNS. The CDR3 region has the DNA TGTGCCAGCAGCAACGGCTATGGCTACACCTTC. Translating gives CASSNGYGYTF.